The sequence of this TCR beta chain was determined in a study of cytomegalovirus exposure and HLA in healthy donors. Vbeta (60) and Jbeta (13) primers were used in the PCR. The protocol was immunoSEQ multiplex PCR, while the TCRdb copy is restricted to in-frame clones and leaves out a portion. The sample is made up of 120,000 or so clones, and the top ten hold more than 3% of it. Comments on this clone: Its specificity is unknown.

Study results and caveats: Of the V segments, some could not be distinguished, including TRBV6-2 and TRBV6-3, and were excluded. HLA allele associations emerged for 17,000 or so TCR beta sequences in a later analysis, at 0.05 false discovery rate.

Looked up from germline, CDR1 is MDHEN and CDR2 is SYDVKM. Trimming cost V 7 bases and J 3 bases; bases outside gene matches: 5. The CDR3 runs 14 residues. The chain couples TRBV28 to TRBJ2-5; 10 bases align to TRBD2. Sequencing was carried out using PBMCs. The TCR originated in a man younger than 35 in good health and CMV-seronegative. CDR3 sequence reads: CASNLAGEEETQYF. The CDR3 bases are TGTGCCAGCAACCTAGCGGGAGAGGAAGAGACCCAGTACTTC.